Listed below are T cell receptor beta chains from one sample, sequenced in a study of molecular identifiers for immune sequencing clone quantification. TCRdb called the PCR reads again in MiXCR, with one record for every CDR3 protein. The table includes under 650,000 distinct CDR3 sequences, 15% to 20% detected once. The specimen was naive CD8+ T cells from blood, with Jurkat cell RNA spiked in. Receptor source: a human donor in good health. Some libraries in this study had Jurkat cell RNA spiked in. Both conserved end residues are part of each CDR3. A D gene is named only where the DNA matches it firmly. Not every row has a clone size; where given, it reads once, few, many or a size class.

size: .; D: .; J: TRBJ2-7; V: TRBV20-1; CDR3: CGAPGPRSYEQYF; DNA: TGCGGTGCACCCGGACCCCGTAGCTACGAGCAGTACTTC
size: few; D: .; J: TRBJ2-7; V: TRBV9; CDR3: CASSVGVRGGYEQYF; DNA: TGTGCCAGCAGCGTAGGTGTTAGAGGGGGCTACGAGCAGTACTTC
size: many; D: .; J: TRBJ1-6; V: TRBV7-2; CDR3: CASSFAYNSPLHF; DNA: TGTGCCAGCAGCTTCGCCTATAATTCACCCCTCCACTTT
size: many; D: .; J: TRBJ2-3; V: TRBV6-1; CDR3: CASSEAHGTLNTDTQYF; DNA: TGTGCCAGCAGTGAAGCGCACGGGACATTGAACACAGATACGCAGTATTTT
size: many; D: .; J: TRBJ2-1; V: TRBV30; CDR3: CAWTWRGPPNEQFF; DNA: TGTGCCTGGACGTGGCGGGGGCCCCCCAATGAGCAGTTCTTC
size: many; D: TRBD2; J: TRBJ2-3; V: TRBV20-1; CDR3: CSAKNSGAGTDTQYF; DNA: TGCAGTGCTAAAAATAGCGGGGCAGGCACAGATACGCAGTATTTT
size: many; D: .; J: TRBJ2-3; V: TRBV7-6; CDR3: CASSQDRGLVTDTQYF; DNA: TGTGCCAGCAGCCAAGACAGGGGACTAGTCACAGATACGCAGTATTTT
size: few; D: .; J: TRBJ2-5; V: TRBV20-1; CDR3: CSARGQEETQYF; DNA: TGCAGTGCCAGAGGGCAGGAAGAGACCCAGTACTTC
size: many; D: TRBD1; J: TRBJ1-6; V: TRBV5-1; CDR3: CASSVGQGDSPLHF; DNA: TGCGCCAGCAGCGTGGGACAGGGGGATTCACCCCTCCACTTT
size: many; D: TRBD2; J: TRBJ2-2; V: TRBV30; CDR3: CAWSYGGTGELFF; DNA: TGTGCCTGGAGTTACGGGGGGACCGGGGAGCTGTTTTTT
size: many; D: TRBD2; J: TRBJ2-1; V: TRBV28; CDR3: CASSSRLASDEQFF; DNA: TGTGCCAGCAGTTCCCGACTAGCGAGCGATGAGCAGTTCTTC
size: many; D: TRBD1; J: TRBJ2-3; V: TRBV5-4; CDR3: CASSSGQGPDTQYF; DNA: TGTGCCAGCAGCTCGGGACAGGGACCAGATACGCAGTATTTT
size: few; D: TRBD1; J: TRBJ2-7; V: TRBV12-5; CDR3: CASGSGTGGNLNSYEQYF; DNA: TGTGCTAGTGGTTCCGGGACAGGGGGCAATCTCAACTCCTACGAGCAGTACTTC
size: .; D: .; J: TRBJ1-1; V: TRBV27; CDR3: CAGRNGGRVEAFF; DNA: TGTGCCGGCAGGAACGGAGGACGGGTGGAAGCTTTCTTT
size: many; D: .; J: TRBJ1-1; V: TRBV5-1; CDR3: CASSLDWGPGTEAFF; DNA: TGCGCCAGCAGCTTGGACTGGGGCCCCGGCACTGAAGCTTTCTTT